This is a list of T cell receptor beta chains from one sample in a study of blood T cell repertoires in COVID-19. The assay was immunoSEQ multiplex PCR, and TCRdb's table has in-frame clones only and misses some. The sample has roughly 140,000 clones; 70% to 90% are singletons. Sample: peripheral blood. Receptor source: a woman older than 75 with acute or convalescent COVID-19. CDR3s leave out the opening cysteine and the closing phenylalanine or tryptophan.

ASSFRGDEKLF	TRBV5-1	TRBJ1-4
AWSVLVGVGGDYT	TRBV30	TRBJ1-2
ASRGGLLNSPLH	TRBV3-1/TRBV3-2	TRBJ1-6
ASSLAGAGLNTEAF	TRBV5-1	TRBJ1-1
ASSPRTGAGTNEKLF	TRBV11-2	TRBJ1-4
ASGPSGGASPYEQY	TRBV6-6	TRBJ2-7
AWRAGGQETQY	TRBV30	TRBJ2-5
ASRHKPGQGSHEQY	TRBV27	TRBJ2-7
ASSLRQDNEQF	TRBV5-1	TRBJ2-1
ASSFQSLGGDREVNEQF	TRBV7-7	TRBJ2-1
ASSQLSPGTEAF	TRBV14	TRBJ1-1
ASNFDSTGELF	TRBV2	TRBJ2-2
ASSPRQGDEQY	TRBV18	TRBJ2-7
ASSQGQARTNYGYT	TRBV18	TRBJ1-2
ASSQDVRVSGNTIY	TRBV4-3	TRBJ1-3
ASSTGTGVVNTQY	TRBV5-1	TRBJ2-3
ASSRGQGYNEQF	TRBV4-1	TRBJ2-1